This T cell receptor beta chain was sequenced during a study of immune evolution from preneoplasia to lung adenocarcinoma. General study points: Normal lung had highest clonality; later lesions appeared denser, more diverse. From normal lung to invasive adenocarcinoma, top clone frequencies appeared to decrease.

V dropped 2 bases and J dropped 2 bases, with 10 bases sitting between them. The CDR3 runs 14 residues. CDR1 is LNHDA and CDR2 is SQIVND in the germline V gene (reference sequence). Patient tissue came from resections in Japan or China, 2014–2017. Macro-dissection enriched premalignant or tumor cells before nucleic acid extraction. With regard to this clone: The antigen is undetermined.

TCRdb's copy holds only in-frame clones and misses some; the assay was immunoSEQ multiplex PCR. The table lists approximately 6,200 clones, roughly three quarters of them singletons. This clonotype originated in a person aged 45 to 69 with lung adenocarcinoma. Sequenced material: FFPE minimally invasive lung adenocarcinoma tissue. The J gene is TRBJ2-7, the V gene TRBV19; either TRBD1 or TRBD2 may supply D (5 bases each). As DNA, the CDR3 is TGTGCCAGTAGTATAATGGGACGGACCTACGAGCAGTACTTC. Translated: CASSIMGRTYEQYF. Looking up the rest from reference TRBV19 and TRBJ2-7 gives the full variable domain: DGGITQSPKYLFRKEGQNVTLSCEQNLNHDAMYWYRQDPGQGLRLIYYSQIVNDFQKGDIAEGYSVSREKKESFPLTVTSAQKNPTAFYLCASSIMGRTYEQYFGPGTRLTVT.